Each of the 16 T cell receptor beta chains below was sequenced from the same sample in a study of OX40 agonist ivuxolimab in advanced cancers. Generated by immunoSEQ multiplex PCR, the TCRdb table keeps only in-frame clones and is missing some. The repertoire consists of around 90,000 clones, with more than 75% occurring once and the leading ten covering around 4%. Sequencing was performed on CD4+ or CD8+ T cells sorted from blood, taken in a trial of the OX40 agonist ivuxolimab. The receptors here all came from an adult with an advanced solid tumor such as melanoma, head and neck, liver or kidney cancer.

This chain uses TRBV7-2 with TRBJ2-2, with D possibly TRBD1 on 5 matching bases. The CDR3 extends over 14 amino acids. Germline V gene sequence: CDR1 SGHTA, CDR2 FQGNSA. Trimming cost V 6 bases and J 5 bases, with 13 bases left between them. The chain's CDR3 is CASRETGVTGELFF. CDR3 nucleotide sequence: TGTGCCAGCAGGGAAACAGGAGTTACCGGGGAGCTGTTTTTT.

The rearrangement uses TRBV29-1 and TRBJ2-7, with unresolved D. Germline CDR1 and CDR2: SQVTM and ANQGSEA. The CDR3 covers 12 residues. With 4 bases removed from V and 4 bases from J, the gap between germline ends came to 11 bases. The CDR3 protein is CSVGVSLYEQYF. The CDR3 bases are TGCAGCGTTGGTGTCTCTCTATACGAGCAGTACTTC.

The V call is TRBV6-5, the J call TRBJ2-3; D gene uncertain. This CDR3 is built from 11 residues. Germline lookup yields CDR1 MNHEY and CDR2 SVGAGI. Trimming stripped 6 bases from V and 2 bases from J, with 3 bases between. CDR3 loop: CASRHTDTQYF. The CDR3 DNA follows: TGTGCCAGCAGGCACACAGATACGCAGTATTTT.

This clone was found once. The rearrangement joins TRBV27 to TRBJ1-2, with unresolved D. Germline V lookup: CDR1 MNHEY, CDR2 SMNVEV (reference sequence). Trimming took off 6 bases at V and 3 bases at J, with 17 bases between the two ends. The CDR3 is 15 amino acids. This CDR3 reads CASRETRGTDYGYTF. CDR3 sequence (DNA): TGTGCCAGCAGGGAGACACGGGGTACGGACTATGGCTACACCTTC.

The chain uses TRBV19 and TRBJ1-1, with 9 bases that match TRBD1. Germline V lookup: CDR1 LNHDA, CDR2 SQIVND (reference sequence). With 6 bases clipped from V and 7 bases from J, the junction kept 9 bases outside the gene matches. CDR3 length: 14 amino acids. The CDR3, as DNA: TGTGCCAGTAGGGAAGGGACAGGGTTCGGTGAAGCTTTCTTT. This translates into CASREGTGFGEAFF.

The chain links TRBV28 to TRBJ1-1; D ambiguous. Trimming shortened V by 4 bases and J by 1 base, and 13 bases separated the two germline ends. The CDR3 loop spans 15 amino acids. Germline values: CDR1 MDHEN, CDR2 SYDVKM. Here the CDR3 reads CASSYPARTNTEAFF. CDR3 nucleotides: TGTGCCAGCAGTTACCCCGCGAGGACGAACACTGAAGCTTTCTTT. The full variable domain, with the rest looked up from reference TRBV28 and TRBJ1-1, is DVKVTQSSRYLVKRTGEKVFLECVQDMDHENMFWYRQDPGLGLRLIYFSYDVKMKEKGDIPEGYSVSREKKERFSLILESASTNQTSMYLCASSYPARTNTEAFFGQGTRLTVV.

This clone was picked up one time. The chain links TRBV5-4 to TRBJ2-7; D remains unclear. Germline CDR1 reads SGHNT; CDR2 reads YYREEE (reference sequence). The V end lost 0 bases, the J end lost 4 bases, and 5 bases lay between the germline ends. CDR3 length equals 12 residues. The CDR3 protein is CASSLGLYEQYF. For the CDR3, the DNA is TGTGCCAGCAGCTTGGGTCTGTACGAGCAGTACTTC.

This chain links TRBV10-3 with TRBJ1-2, with D perhaps matching TRBD1 (6 bases). V dropped 3 bases and J dropped 2 bases, with 10 bases sitting between them. From germline, CDR1 is ENHRY and CDR2 SYGVKD. The CDR3 totals 14 residues. The CDR3 DNA reads as TGTGCCATCAGTGACTACGGACAGAACTATGGCTACACCTTC. This encodes CAISDYGQNYGYTF.

V is TRBV7-9 and J is TRBJ1-5; perhaps TRBD1 as D (6 bases). The CDR3 covers 16 residues. CDR1 is SEHNR, CDR2 FQNEAQ, per germline (reference sequence). V lost 1 base and J lost 2, with 12 bases in between. Here the CDR3 DNA reads TGTGCCAGCAGCTTAGTAGGGGGGTCTGGCAATCAGCCCCAGCATTTT. Protein sequence: CASSLVGGSGNQPQHF.

This clone was found once. This chain connects TRBV5-3 to TRBJ2-7; perhaps TRBD2 as D (6 bases). TRBV5-3 falls under the ORF class, with uncertain function. The CDR3 covers 16 residues. V lost 4 bases and J lost 4, with 21 bases in between. This CDR3 is CARSPLGRTNSYEQYV. CDR3 DNA sequence: TGTGCCAGAAGCCCTTTAGGTAGGACTAACTCTTACGAGCAGTACGTC.

V usage is TRBV1 and J usage is TRBJ1-3; the table names TRBD1, a call not compared with the DNA. TRBV1 is tagged as a pseudogene. The CDR3 runs 14 residues. The CDR3 DNA reads as TGCACCAGCAGCCAAAGACAGGGGGCTAACACCATATATTTT. Protein sequence: CTSSQRQGANTIYF.

The V gene is TRBV11-3, the J gene TRBJ2-3; 7 positions match TRBD2. V lost 2 bases to trimming and J lost 4 bases; unmatched junction nucleotides: 3. CDR1 and CDR2 (germline): SGHNT, YENEEA. The CDR3 is made up of 14 amino acids. The CDR3 DNA is TGTGCCAGCAGCTTACTGACTAGCTCAGATACGCAGTATTTT. Its translation: CASSLLTSSDTQYF.

The chain has TRBV6-1 and TRBJ1-5; D is unresolved. Germline V CDR1 and CDR2: MNHNS, SASEGT. The length of the CDR3 is 12 residues. Trimming removed 0 bases from V and 7 bases from J, with 4 bases in between. The CDR3 coding sequence is TGTGCCAGCAGTGAAGCGCACCAGCCCCAGCATTTT. It yields the protein CASSEAHQPQHF.

This chain joins TRBV15 and TRBJ1-1; 9 nucleotides match TRBD1. The germline V gene encodes CDR1 LNHNV and CDR2 YYDKDF (reference sequence). V lost 6 bases and J lost 5; bases outside the gene matches: 13. The CDR3 is 16 amino acids. CDR3 DNA: TGTGCCACCAGGCGAGGGAGGGGACAGGGAGGTACTGAAGCTTTCTTT. As protein: CATRRGRGQGGTEAFF. The full variable domain, rest sourced from reference TRBV15 and TRBJ1-1, is DAMVIQNPRYQVTQFGKPVTLSCSQTLNHNVMYWYQQKSSQAPKLLFHYYDKDFNNEADTPDNFQSRRPNTSFCFLDIRSPGLGDTAMYLCATRRGRGQGGTEAFFGQGTRLTVV.

The CDR3 region has the DNA TGTGCCAGCAGTTCGGGACTAGCGGGAGCGACCCAGTACTTC. Residues: CASSSGLAGATQYF. The chain joins TRBV6-5 to TRBJ2-5; 14 bases are a match to TRBD2. This CDR3 comprises 14 residues. The V gene's germline CDR1 is MNHEY and CDR2 SVGAGI. With 4 bases clipped from V and 7 bases from J, the junction kept 2 bases outside the gene matches.

The rearrangement uses TRBV11-2 and TRBJ1-5, with D perhaps matching TRBD1 (6 bases). Germline assignment: CDR1 SGHAT and CDR2 FQNNGV. Trimming cost V 5 bases and J 6 bases, with 14 bases left between them. The CDR3 runs to 14 residues. CDR3 sequence (DNA): TGTGCCAGCAGCGATACAGGGCGACGTCAGCCCCAGCATTTT. It is translated as CASSDTGRRQPQHF.